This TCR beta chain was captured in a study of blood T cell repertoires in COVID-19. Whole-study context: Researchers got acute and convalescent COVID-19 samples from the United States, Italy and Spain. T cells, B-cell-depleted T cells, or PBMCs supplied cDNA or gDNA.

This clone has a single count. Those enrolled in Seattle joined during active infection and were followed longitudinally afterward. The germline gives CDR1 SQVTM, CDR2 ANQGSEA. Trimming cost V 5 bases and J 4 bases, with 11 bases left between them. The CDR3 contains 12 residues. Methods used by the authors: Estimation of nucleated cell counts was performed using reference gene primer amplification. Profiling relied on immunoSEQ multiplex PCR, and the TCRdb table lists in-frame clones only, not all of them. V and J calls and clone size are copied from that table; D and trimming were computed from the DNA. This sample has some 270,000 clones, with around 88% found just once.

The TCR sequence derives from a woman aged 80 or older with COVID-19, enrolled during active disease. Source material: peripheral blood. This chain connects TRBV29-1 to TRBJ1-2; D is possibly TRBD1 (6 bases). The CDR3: CSVPTGPYGYTF. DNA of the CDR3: TGCAGCGTTCCGACAGGCCCCTATGGCTACACCTTC.